This note documents a single T cell receptor beta chain sequence. Its antigen is unidentified. TCRdb derives one entry per CDR3 protein from the 5' RACE reads, leaving out DNA. The ten most abundant clones cover 2.4% of a sample with nearly 450,000 distinct CDR3 sequences. This CDR3 spans 12 amino acids. The germline V gene encodes CDR1 MNHEY and CDR2 SMNVEV (reference sequence). This entry comes from a study of monozygotic twins with inflammatory bowel disease. Donors each contributed one blood sample measuring 2 to 3 ml. Study-level points and caveats: Against healthy co-twins, IBD patients had lower TCRbeta diversity (measured by inverse Simpson). Immunosuppressive treatments differing between patients may have added repertoire variability. Relative clonotype sharing with others was diminished in IBD patients versus healthy twins, particularly with disease activity.

The sequencing input was blood. The TCR sequence derives from a human donor with ulcerative colitis or Crohn's disease, or a healthy co-twin of an affected twin (not recorded which). The rearrangement links TRBV27 to TRBJ2-1; TCRdb gives TRBD1 as the D gene, but with no DNA this cannot be confirmed. The chain's CDR3 is CASKRGYNEQFF.